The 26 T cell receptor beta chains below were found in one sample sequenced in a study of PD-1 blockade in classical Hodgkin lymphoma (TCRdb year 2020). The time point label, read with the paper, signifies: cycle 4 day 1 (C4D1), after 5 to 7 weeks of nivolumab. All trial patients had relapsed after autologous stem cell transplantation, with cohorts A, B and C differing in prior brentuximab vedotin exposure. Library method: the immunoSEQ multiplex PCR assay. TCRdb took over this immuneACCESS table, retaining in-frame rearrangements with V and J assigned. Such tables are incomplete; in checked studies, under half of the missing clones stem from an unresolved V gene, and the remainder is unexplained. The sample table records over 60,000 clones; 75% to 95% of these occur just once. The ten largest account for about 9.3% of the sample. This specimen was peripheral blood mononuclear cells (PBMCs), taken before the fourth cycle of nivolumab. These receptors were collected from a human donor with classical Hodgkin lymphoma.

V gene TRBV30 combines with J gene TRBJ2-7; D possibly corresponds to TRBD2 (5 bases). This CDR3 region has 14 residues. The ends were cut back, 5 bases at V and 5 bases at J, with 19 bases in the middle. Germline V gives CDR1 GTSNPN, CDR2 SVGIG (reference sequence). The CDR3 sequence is CAWLSEARGNEQYF. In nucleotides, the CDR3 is TGTGCCTGGTTGTCTGAGGCCCGGGGTAACGAGCAGTACTTC.

The CDR3 reads CASSLEWGLGPQHF. For the CDR3, the DNA is TGCGCCAGCAGCTTGGAATGGGGCCTAGGGCCCCAGCATTTT. J is TRBJ1-5 and V is TRBV5-1; D perhaps matches TRBD1 (5 bases). Trimming took 0 bases from V and 9 from J, leaving 13 bases between them. Per germline, CDR1 SGHRS and CDR2 YFSETQ. The CDR3 runs 14 residues.

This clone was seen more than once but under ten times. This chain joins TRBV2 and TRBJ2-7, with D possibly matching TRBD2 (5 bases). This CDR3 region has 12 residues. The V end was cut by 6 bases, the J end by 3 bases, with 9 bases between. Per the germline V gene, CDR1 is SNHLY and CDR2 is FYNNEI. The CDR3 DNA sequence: TGTGCCAGCAGGGGTAGCGTCTACGAGCAGTACTTC. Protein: CASRGSVYEQYF.

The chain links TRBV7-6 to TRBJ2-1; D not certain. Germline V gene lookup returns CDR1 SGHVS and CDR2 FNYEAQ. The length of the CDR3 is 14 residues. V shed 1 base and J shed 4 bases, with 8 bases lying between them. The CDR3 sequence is CASSLGQRYNEQFF. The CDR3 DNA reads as TGTGCCAGCAGCTTAGGGCAGCGATACAATGAGCAGTTCTTC.

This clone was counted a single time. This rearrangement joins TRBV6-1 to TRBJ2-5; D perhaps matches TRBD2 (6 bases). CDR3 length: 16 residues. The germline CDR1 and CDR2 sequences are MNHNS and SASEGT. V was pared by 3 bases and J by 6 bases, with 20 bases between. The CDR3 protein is CASSEGDGTPLQTQYF. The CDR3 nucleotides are TGTGCCAGCAGTGAGGGGGACGGGACTCCTTTACAGACCCAGTACTTC.

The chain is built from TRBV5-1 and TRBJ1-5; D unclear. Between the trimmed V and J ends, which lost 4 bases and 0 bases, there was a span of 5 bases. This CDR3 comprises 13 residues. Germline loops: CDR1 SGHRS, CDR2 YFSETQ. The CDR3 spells CASSRSSNQPQHF. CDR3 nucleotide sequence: TGCGCCAGCAGCCGAAGTAGCAATCAGCCCCAGCATTTT.

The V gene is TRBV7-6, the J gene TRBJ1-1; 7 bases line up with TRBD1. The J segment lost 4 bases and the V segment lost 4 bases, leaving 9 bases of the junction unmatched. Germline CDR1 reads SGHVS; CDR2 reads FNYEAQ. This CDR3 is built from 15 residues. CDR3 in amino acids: CASSSQGERSTEAFF. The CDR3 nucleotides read TGTGCCAGCAGCTCCCAGGGGGAAAGGTCCACTGAAGCTTTCTTT.

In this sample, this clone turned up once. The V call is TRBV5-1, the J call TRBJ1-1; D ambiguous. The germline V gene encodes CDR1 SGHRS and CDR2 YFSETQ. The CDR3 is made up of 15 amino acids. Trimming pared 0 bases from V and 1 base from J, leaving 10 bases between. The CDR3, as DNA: TGCGCCAGCAGCTTGGCCCCAGCCAAGAACACTGAAGCTTTCTTT. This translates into CASSLAPAKNTEAFF.

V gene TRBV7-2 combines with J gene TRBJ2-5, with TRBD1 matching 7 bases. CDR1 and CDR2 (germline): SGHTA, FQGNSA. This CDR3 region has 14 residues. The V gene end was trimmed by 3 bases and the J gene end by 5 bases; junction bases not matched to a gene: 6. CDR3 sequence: CASSFIQGWETQYF. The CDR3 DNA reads TGTGCCAGCAGCTTCATACAGGGGTGGGAGACCCAGTACTTC.

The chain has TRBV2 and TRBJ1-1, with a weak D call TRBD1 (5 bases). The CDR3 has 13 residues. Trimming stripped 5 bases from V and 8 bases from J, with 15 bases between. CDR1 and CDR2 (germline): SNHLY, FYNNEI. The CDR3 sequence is CASSPTNGGEAFF. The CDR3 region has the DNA TGTGCCAGCAGTCCGACTAATGGGGGGGAAGCTTTCTTT.

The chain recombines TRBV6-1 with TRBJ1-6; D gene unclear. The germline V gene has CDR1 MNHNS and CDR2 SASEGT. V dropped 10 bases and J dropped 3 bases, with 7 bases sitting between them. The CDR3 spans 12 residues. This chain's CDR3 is CAISNYNSPLHF. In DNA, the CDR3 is TGTGCCATCTCTAACTATAATTCACCCCTCCACTTT.

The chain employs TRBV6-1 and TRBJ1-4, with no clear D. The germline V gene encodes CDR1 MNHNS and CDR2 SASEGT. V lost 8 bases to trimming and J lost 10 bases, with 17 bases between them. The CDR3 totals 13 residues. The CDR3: CASHTLDWGKLFF. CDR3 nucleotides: TGTGCCAGCCACACCCTGGATTGGGGAAAACTGTTTTTT.

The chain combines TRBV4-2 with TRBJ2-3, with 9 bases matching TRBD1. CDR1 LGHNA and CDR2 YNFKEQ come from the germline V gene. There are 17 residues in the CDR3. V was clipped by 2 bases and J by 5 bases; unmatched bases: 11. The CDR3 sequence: CASSQWDRDRAGDTQYF. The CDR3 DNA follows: TGTGCCAGCAGCCAATGGGACCGGGACAGGGCGGGAGATACGCAGTATTTT.

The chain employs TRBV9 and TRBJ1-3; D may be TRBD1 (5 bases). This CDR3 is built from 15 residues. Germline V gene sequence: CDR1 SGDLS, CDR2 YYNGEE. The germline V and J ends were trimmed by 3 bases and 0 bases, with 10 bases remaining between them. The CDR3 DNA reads TGTGCCAGCAGCGCCGACAGCTACTCTGGAAACACCATATATTTT. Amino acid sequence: CASSADSYSGNTIYF.

The CDR3 DNA is TGTGCCAGCTACCGACAGATAGCCAACGAGCAGTACTTC. This codes for CASYRQIANEQYF. The chain links TRBV6-1 to TRBJ2-7, with a tentative D call TRBD1 (5 bases). Trimming cost V 8 bases and J 5 bases, with 16 bases left between them. CDR3 length: 13 residues. Germline assignment: CDR1 MNHNS and CDR2 SASEGT.

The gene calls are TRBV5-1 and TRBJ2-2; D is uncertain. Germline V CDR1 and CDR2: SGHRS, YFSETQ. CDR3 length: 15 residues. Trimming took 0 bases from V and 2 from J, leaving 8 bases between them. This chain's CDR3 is CASSLEVRNTGELFF. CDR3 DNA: TGCGCCAGCAGCTTGGAGGTCAGAAACACCGGGGAGCTGTTTTTT.

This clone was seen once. CDR3 protein: CASSWGLGPAQEQYF. DNA for the CDR3: TGTGCCAGCAGCTGGGGGCTGGGGCCAGCTCAAGAGCAGTACTTC. This chain links TRBV7-3 with TRBJ2-7; maybe TRBD1 (6 bases). The V and J ends lost 4 bases and 7 bases respectively, with 20 bases between them. This CDR3 is 15 amino acids long. Germline assignment: CDR1 SGHTA and CDR2 FQGTGA.

The CDR3 is CASSLVGGPLPYLDTQYF. The CDR3 DNA reads as TGTGCCAGCAGCTTAGTCGGGGGCCCCCTCCCCTATCTAGATACGCAGTATTTT. The chain has TRBV7-9 and TRBJ2-3, with D perhaps assigned TRBD1 or TRBD2 (6 bases each). The CDR3 has 18 residues. Germline CDR1 SEHNR, CDR2 FQNEAQ (reference sequence). V was shortened by 1 base and J by 5 bases, with 22 bases between the two germline ends.

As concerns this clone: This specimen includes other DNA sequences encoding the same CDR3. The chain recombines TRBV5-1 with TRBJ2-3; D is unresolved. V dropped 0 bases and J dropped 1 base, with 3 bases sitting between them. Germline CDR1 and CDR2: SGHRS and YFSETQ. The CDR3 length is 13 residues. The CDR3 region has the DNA TGCGCCAGCAGCTTGGGGGGCACAGATACGCAGTATTTT. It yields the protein CASSLGGTDTQYF. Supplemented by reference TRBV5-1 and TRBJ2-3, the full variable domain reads KAGVTQTPRYLIKTRGQQVTLSCSPISGHRSVSWYQQTPGQGLQFLFEYFSETQRNKGNFPGRFSGRQFSNSRSEMNVSTLELGDSALYLCASSLGGTDTQYFGPGTRLTVL.

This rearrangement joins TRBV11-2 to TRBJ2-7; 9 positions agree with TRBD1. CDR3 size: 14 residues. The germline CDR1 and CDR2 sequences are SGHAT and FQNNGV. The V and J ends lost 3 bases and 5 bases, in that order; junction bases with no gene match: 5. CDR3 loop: CASSLGQGSHEQYF. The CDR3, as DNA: TGTGCCAGCAGCTTGGGACAGGGAAGCCACGAGCAGTACTTC. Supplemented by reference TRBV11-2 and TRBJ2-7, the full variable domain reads EAGVAQSPRYKIIEKRQSVAFWCNPISGHATLYWYQQILGQGPKLLIQFQNNGVVDDSQLPKDRFSAERLKGVDSTLKIQPAKLEDSAVYLCASSLGQGSHEQYFGPGTRLTVT.

The CDR3 DNA is TGTGCCAGCAGCCGAACGACACTAGCTAACTATGGCTACACCTTC. Amino acids: CASSRTTLANYGYTF. The chain has TRBV5-8 and TRBJ1-2; D unclear. Germline V gene data show CDR1 as SGHTS and CDR2 as YDEGEE. This CDR3 has 15 amino acids. Trimming cost V 4 bases and J 0 bases, with 13 bases left between them.

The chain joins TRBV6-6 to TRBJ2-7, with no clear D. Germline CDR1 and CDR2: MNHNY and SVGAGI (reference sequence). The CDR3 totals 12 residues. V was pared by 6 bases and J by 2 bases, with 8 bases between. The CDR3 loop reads CASSLPPYEQYF. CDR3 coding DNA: TGTGCCAGCAGCCTGCCCCCCTACGAGCAGTACTTC.

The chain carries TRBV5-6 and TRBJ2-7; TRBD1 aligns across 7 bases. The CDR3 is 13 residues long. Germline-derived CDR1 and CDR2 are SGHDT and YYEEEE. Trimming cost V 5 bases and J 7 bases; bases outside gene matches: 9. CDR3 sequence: CASSPNRGREQYF. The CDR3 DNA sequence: TGTGCCAGCAGTCCTAACAGGGGAAGGGAGCAGTACTTC.

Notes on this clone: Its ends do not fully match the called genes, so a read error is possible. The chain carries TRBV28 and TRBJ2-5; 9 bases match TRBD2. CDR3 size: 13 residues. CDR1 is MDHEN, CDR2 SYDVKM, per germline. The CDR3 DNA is TGTGCCAGCAGTCCTTGGCGGGGGGGCGGTCACGACTTC. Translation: CASSPWRGGGHDF.

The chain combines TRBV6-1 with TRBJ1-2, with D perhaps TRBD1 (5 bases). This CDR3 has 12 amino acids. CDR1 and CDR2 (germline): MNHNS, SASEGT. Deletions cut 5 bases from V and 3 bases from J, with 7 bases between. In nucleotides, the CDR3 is TGTGCCAGCAGTAAGACAGACTATGGCTACACCTTC. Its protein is CASSKTDYGYTF.

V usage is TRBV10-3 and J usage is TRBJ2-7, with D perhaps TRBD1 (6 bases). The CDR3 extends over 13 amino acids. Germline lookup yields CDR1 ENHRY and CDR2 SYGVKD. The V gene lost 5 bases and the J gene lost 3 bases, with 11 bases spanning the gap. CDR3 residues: CAISPGTNYEQYF. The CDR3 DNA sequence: TGTGCCATCAGTCCCGGGACAAACTACGAGCAGTACTTC.